The 17 T cell receptor beta chains below come from one sample, sequenced in a study of T cells in women clearing cervical HPV infection. Assay: immunoSEQ multiplex PCR; the TCRdb copy retains only in-frame clones and omits some. The sample data list about 14,000 clones. The specimen was blood buffy coat. The receptors originated from a woman between 18 and 70 years old with a cervical HPV16 infection that either progressed to CIN3+ or cleared (not recorded which).

On this clone: The CDR3 extends 3 residues past the end of the read, so its final part is completed from the germline J gene. This chain uses TRBV5-6 with TRBJ2-5; D may be TRBD1 (6 bases). CDR1 is SGHDT, CDR2 YYEEEE, per germline. V was pared by 4 bases and J by 4 bases, with 17 bases between. The CDR3 spans 15 residues. CDR3 DNA, as far as it was read: TGTGCCAGCAGCGGAACGACAGGTTACGCAGAGACC. It specifies CASSGTTGYAET. In full, the CDR3 reads CASSGTTGYAETQYF.

A word on this clone: The CDR3 end lies 3 residues beyond the end of the read and is filled in from the germline J gene. The V call is TRBV6-1, the J call TRBJ2-7; 8 bases match TRBD1. Germline CDR1 MNHNS, CDR2 SASEGT. There are 15 residues in the CDR3. The V and J ends lost 3 bases and 3 bases, in that order; junction bases with no gene match: 7. Partial CDR3 DNA: TGTGCCAGCAGTGACACCCCGACAGGGGTCTACGAG. Its translation is CASSDTPTGVYE. The full CDR3 is CASSDTPTGVYEQYF.

As concerns this clone: Sequencing ends 3 residues short of the CDR3 end; the germline J gene provides the rest. The V gene is TRBV7-6, the J gene TRBJ1-1; D perhaps matches TRBD1 (5 bases). CDR3 size: 13 residues. The germline CDR1 and CDR2 sequences are SGHVS and FNYEAQ. The part of the CDR3 DNA that was read is TGTGCCAGCAGCTTAGGGGGCGAAGAGACA. Its translation is CASSLGGEET. The full CDR3 protein is CASSLGGEETAFF.

Concerning this clone: The read ends 3 residues shy of where the CDR3 ends; the end is completed using the germline J gene. The chain carries TRBV24-1 and TRBJ2-7, with D possibly being TRBD1 (6 bases). The CDR3 loop spans 16 amino acids. CDR1 is KGHDR and CDR2 is SFDVKD in the germline V gene. V was trimmed by 7 bases and J by 1 base, leaving 19 bases between them. CDR3 loop: CATRGRPGTTSYEQYF. The sequenced CDR3 bases are TGTGCCACCAGAGGCCGCCCGGGGACAACATCCTACGAG.

CDR3 DNA (partial): TGTGCCAGCTCACCGGGACTTCAAGAGACC. Translating it yields CASSPGLQET. The complete CDR3 protein is CASSPGLQETQYF. The chain employs TRBV18 and TRBJ2-5, with D perhaps matching TRBD2 (6 bases). The DNA ends 3 residues before the CDR3 does, and the rest of the CDR3 is filled in from the germline J gene. V lost 3 bases to trimming and J lost 2 bases, with 7 bases between them. CDR1 and CDR2 (germline): KGHSH, LQKENI. This CDR3 comprises 13 residues.

Comments on this clone: The missing CDR3 end, 3 residues past where the read stops, is filled in from the germline J gene. This chain joins TRBV5-1 and TRBJ2-7, with a possible D match to TRBD2 (5 bases). The CDR3 is 12 residues long. Trimming shortened V by 7 bases and J by 6 bases, and 14 bases separated the two germline ends. The germline V gene has CDR1 SGHRS and CDR2 YFSETQ. The covered CDR3 bases are TGCGCCAGCGGAGCCGCGGGTGGCGAG. It yields the protein CASGAAGGE. The CDR3 reads in full as CASGAAGGEQYF.

Turning to this clone: The read terminates 3 residues ahead of where the CDR3 ends, so the germline J gene completes it. This chain connects TRBV12-3 or TRBV12-4 to TRBJ2-2; D unresolved. The CDR3 sequence is 14 residues long. V was clipped by 5 bases and J by 1 base, with 8 bases between them. CDR3 amino acids: CASSPLLNTGELFF. CDR3 DNA (partial): TGTGCCAGCAGTCCCCTGTTGAACACCGGGGAG.

For this clone: From the germline J gene comes the end of the CDR3, since the read stops 3 residues before it. This sequence joins TRBV29-1 and TRBJ1-3; D may be TRBD1 (5 bases). The CDR3 has 13 amino acids. Trimming removed 7 bases at V and 7 bases at J, with 17 bases between. Germline-derived CDR1 and CDR2 are SQVTM and ANQGSEA. The DNA read from the CDR3 is TGCAGCGCCGGCCACTCAGGGTACAACACC. It is translated as CSAGHSGYNT. The complete CDR3 sequence is CSAGHSGYNTIYF. The variable domain in full, completed from reference TRBV29-1 and TRBJ1-3, reads SAVISQKPSRDICQRGTSLTIQCQVDSQVTMMFWYRQQPGQSLTLIATANQGSEATYESGFVIDKFPISRPNLTFSTLTVSNMSPEDSSIYLCSAGHSGYNTIYFGEGSWLTVV.

As concerns this clone: The read stops 3 residues short of the end of the CDR3; the missing end is completed from the germline J gene. V is TRBV19 and J is TRBJ1-1; a weak D match, TRBD1 (5 bases). Germline V lookup: CDR1 LNHDA, CDR2 SQIVND (reference sequence). This CDR3 has 13 amino acids. Trimming shortened V by 6 bases and J by 2 bases, and 10 bases separated the two germline ends. CDR3 loop: CASRLQVNTEAFF. The sequenced part of the CDR3 DNA is TGTGCCAGTAGACTACAGGTTAACACTGAA.

Comments on this clone: The sequenced fragment ends 3 residues before the CDR3 boundary, so the rest is inferred from the germline J gene. The genes are TRBV30 and TRBJ2-1, with 9 nucleotides matching TRBD2. This CDR3 has 14 amino acids. Germline V gene sequence: CDR1 GTSNPN, CDR2 SVGIG (reference sequence). V was clipped by 4 bases and J by 8 bases; unmatched bases: 9. The DNA read from the CDR3 is TGTGCCTGGACCTCCGGGACTAGCTTTTATGAG. Translating it yields CAWTSGTSFYE. The entire CDR3 reads CAWTSGTSFYEQFF.

A word on this clone: The read gets to within 3 residues of the CDR3 end, and the germline J gene fills in the rest. V is TRBV30 and J is TRBJ1-6, with D hard to call. CDR3 length: 17 residues. V lost 8 bases and J 7 bases, leaving 27 bases between the germline ends. The germline gives CDR1 GTSNPN, CDR2 SVGIG (reference sequence). CDR3 sequence: CAARAYTAFKMNSPLHF. The CDR3 DNA, read in part, is TGTGCCGCGAGGGCCTACACTGCTTTCAAGATGAATTCACCC.

Remarks on this clone: Read data end 3 residues before the CDR3 end; the end is taken from the germline J gene. The rearrangement uses TRBV19 and TRBJ2-3; the D is unclear. Trimming removed 11 bases at V and 1 base at J, with 7 bases between. Germline V gives CDR1 LNHDA, CDR2 SQIVND (reference sequence). This CDR3 is built from 11 residues. Incomplete CDR3 DNA: TGTGCCGTCGTAGGCACAGATACG. It encodes CAVVGTDT. The whole CDR3 region reads CAVVGTDTQYF.

Points on this clone: From the germline J gene comes the end of the CDR3, since the read stops 3 residues before it. The V gene is TRBV10-1, the J gene TRBJ2-2; TRBD2 matches at 9 bases. The CDR3 runs 17 residues. With V trimmed by 2 bases and J by 3 bases, 7 bases remained unmatched. Germline lookup yields CDR1 WNHNN and CDR2 SYGVQD (reference sequence). CDR3 bases read: TGCGCCAGCAGTGAGATTAGCGGGGGCCAAGACACCGGGGAG. It encodes CASSEISGGQDTGE. The complete CDR3 reads CASSEISGGQDTGELFF.

A word on this clone: The CDR3 is cut off 3 residues early in the read; its end comes from the germline J gene. The chain couples TRBV7-9 to TRBJ1-2; TRBD1 aligns across 8 bases. The CDR3 sequence is 15 residues long. Germline V gene lookup returns CDR1 SEHNR and CDR2 FQNEAQ (reference sequence). CDR3 sequence: CASSPGQGSSNDYTF. Incomplete CDR3 DNA: TGTGCCAGCAGCCCCGGACAGGGATCAAGCAATGAC. Complete variable domain (other parts from reference TRBV7-9 and TRBJ1-2): DTGVSQNPRHKITKRGQNVTFRCDPISEHNRLYWYRQTLGQGPEFLTYFQNEAQLEKSRLLSDRFSAERPKGSFSTLEIQRTEQGDSAMYLCASSPGQGSSNDYTFGSGTRLTVV.

In regard to this clone: The CDR3 extends 3 residues past the end of the read, so its final part is completed from the germline J gene. The chain has TRBV19 and TRBJ1-5; no definite D call. CDR3 length equals 13 residues. V was pared by 3 bases and J by 6 bases, with 9 bases between. Germline CDR1 LNHDA, CDR2 SQIVND (reference sequence). CDR3 bases read: TGTGCCAGTAGTATTGCGTCCCGTCAGCCC. This codes for CASSIASRQP. The whole CDR3 is CASSIASRQPQHF. Full variable domain (rest looked up from reference TRBV19 and TRBJ1-5): DGGITQSPKYLFRKEGQNVTLSCEQNLNHDAMYWYRQDPGQGLRLIYYSQIVNDFQKGDIAEGYSVSREKKESFPLTVTSAQKNPTAFYLCASSIASRQPQHFGDGTRLSIL.

Points on this clone: The missing CDR3 end, 3 residues past where the read stops, is filled in from the germline J gene. This sequence joins TRBV7-6 and TRBJ1-2, with no clear D. CDR3 length equals 13 residues. Germline loops: CDR1 SGHVS, CDR2 FNYEAQ. The CDR3 here is CASSLGRNGDYTF. The DNA read from the CDR3 is TGTGCCAGCAGCTTAGGCAGGAACGGCGAC.

This clone is called medium-sized based on its frequency. The read stops 3 residues short of the end of the CDR3; the missing end is completed from the germline J gene. This sequence joins TRBV18 and TRBJ2-2, with 10 positions matching TRBD1. The length of the CDR3 is 18 residues. The J segment lost 3 bases and the V segment lost 3 bases, leaving 10 bases of the junction unmatched. Germline lookup yields CDR1 KGHSH and CDR2 LQKENI. CDR3 loop: CASSPARRDRGYTGELFF. The sequenced CDR3 bases are TGTGCCAGCTCACCTGCGCGGAGGGACAGGGGATACACCGGGGAG.